In this sample, the clone carrying this T cell receptor (beta chain) turned up a few times. Its target is not known. The sample originates from a study of shared clonotypes between healthy human individuals. Study-wide results and limits: Sampling covered blood only; tissue repertoires likely differ.

Every subset had its genomic DNA shared out evenly among several immunoSEQ plates. Original handling: There were no quality scores in the junction-only immunoSEQ sequences, so filtering differed. Measured with immunoSEQ multiplex PCR; TCRdb has only the in-frame clones, and not every one. V and J calls and clone size are those listed in that table; D and trimming were worked out from the DNA. Of approximately 500,000 clones in the sample, 96% were seen once. V gave up 2 bases and J gave up 1 base, with 11 bases separating them. The germline V gene has CDR1 MNHNS and CDR2 SASEGT. This CDR3 comprises 15 residues.

This chain connects TRBV6-1 to TRBJ1-2, with D possibly being TRBD1 (5 bases). The TCR sequence derives from a woman in her twenties or thirties in good health. What was sequenced was naive CD4+ T cells sorted from blood. Indicated subset: CD45RA+ positively selected. The CDR3 sequence: CASSESAGINYGYTF. In DNA form, the CDR3 reads TGTGCCAGCAGTGAATCGGCAGGGATTAACTATGGCTACACCTTC.